These T cell receptor beta chains were read from a single sample in a study of response to subunit inactivated influenza vaccine. TCRdb passed the RT-PCR reads through MiXCR, listing each CDR3 protein once. The table has 500,000 to 600,000 distinct CDR3 sequences, roughly 8.2% seen once; the top ten hold roughly 13%. The sample was PBMCs from blood, taken around 25 months after vaccination. These TCRs come from a man aged 45 to 70 who received an inactivated influenza vaccine. CDR3s include the opening cysteine and the closing phenylalanine or tryptophan. D genes are given only for firm matches. Clone size appears in some rows only: once, few, many, or a class for an expanded clone.

j_call: TRBJ2-7; d_call: TRBD2; v_call: TRBV20-1; clone_size: few; cdr3_aa: CSAGSGTSGMYEQYF; cdr3_nt: TGCAGTGCAGGCTCCGGGACTAGCGGGATGTACGAGCAGTACTTC
j_call: TRBJ2-3; d_call: -; v_call: TRBV5-1; clone_size: -; cdr3_aa: CASSLGTVGTDTQYF; cdr3_nt: TGCGCCAGCAGCTTAGGGACTGTCGGCACAGATACGCAGTATTTT
j_call: TRBJ1-2; d_call: TRBD1; v_call: TRBV27; clone_size: -; cdr3_aa: CASTRTGATTTANYGYTF; cdr3_nt: TGTGCCAGCACTAGGACAGGGGCCACTACAACCGCTAACTATGGCTACACCTTC
j_call: TRBJ1-5; d_call: -; v_call: TRBV7-2; clone_size: few; cdr3_aa: CASSLANQGNQPQHF; cdr3_nt: TGTGCCAGCAGCTTAGCGAACCAGGGGAATCAGCCCCAGCATTTT
j_call: TRBJ2-1; d_call: -; v_call: TRBV2; clone_size: many; cdr3_aa: CASREGAHYNEQFF; cdr3_nt: TGTGCCAGCAGGGAGGGGGCCCACTACAATGAGCAGTTCTTC
j_call: TRBJ2-2; d_call: TRBD1; v_call: TRBV20-1; clone_size: few; cdr3_aa: CSAGGQGNGELFF; cdr3_nt: TGCAGTGCCGGGGGACAGGGGAACGGGGAGCTGTTTTTT
j_call: TRBJ2-5; d_call: TRBD1; v_call: TRBV25-1; clone_size: -; cdr3_aa: CASSEFWTGEETQYF; cdr3_nt: TGTGCCAGCAGTGAATTCTGGACAGGGGAAGAGACCCAGTACTTC
j_call: TRBJ2-2; d_call: TRBD2; v_call: TRBV9; clone_size: few; cdr3_aa: CASSDPPGRRMDTGELFF; cdr3_nt: TGTGCCAGCAGCGACCCACCCGGGAGGAGGATGGACACCGGGGAGCTGTTTTTT
j_call: TRBJ1-2; d_call: -; v_call: TRBV11-2; clone_size: -; cdr3_aa: CASSLVGRNGYTF; cdr3_nt: TGTGCCAGCAGCTTAGTAGGGCGAAATGGCTACACCTTC
j_call: TRBJ2-5; d_call: TRBD1; v_call: TRBV11-2; clone_size: -; cdr3_aa: CASSLQGTGQETQYF; cdr3_nt: TGTGCCAGCAGCTTACAAGGGACAGGGCAAGAGACCCAGTACTTC
j_call: TRBJ2-5; d_call: TRBD1; v_call: TRBV27; clone_size: -; cdr3_aa: CASSSITPGQGTAQYF; cdr3_nt: TGTGCCAGCAGTAGCATTACTCCGGGACAGGGAACGGCCCAGTACTTC
j_call: TRBJ2-1; d_call: TRBD2; v_call: TRBV7-9; clone_size: -; cdr3_aa: CASSPTSPSSYNEQFF; cdr3_nt: TGTGCCAGCAGCCCGACTAGCCCTAGCTCCTACAATGAGCAGTTCTTC
j_call: TRBJ2-1; d_call: TRBD2; v_call: TRBV20-1; clone_size: -; cdr3_aa: CSAKAHGRSYEQFF; cdr3_nt: TGCAGTGCCAAGGCCCACGGGAGGAGCTATGAGCAGTTCTTC
j_call: TRBJ2-1; d_call: TRBD1; v_call: TRBV12-3/TRBV12-4; clone_size: -; cdr3_aa: CASSLATYRYSGQVGNEQFF; cdr3_nt: TGTGCCAGCAGTTTAGCGACCTACAGGTATTCGGGACAGGTGGGCAATGAGCAGTTCTTC
j_call: TRBJ2-6; d_call: -; v_call: TRBV28; clone_size: many; cdr3_aa: CASRRRTGANVLTF; cdr3_nt: TGTGCCAGCCGGAGAAGGACCGGGGCCAACGTCCTGACTTTC
j_call: TRBJ2-2; d_call: -; v_call: TRBV5-1; clone_size: few; cdr3_aa: CASSLHRTNTGELFF; cdr3_nt: TGCGCCAGCAGCTTGCACAGGACCAACACCGGGGAGCTGTTTTTT
j_call: TRBJ1-2; d_call: -; v_call: TRBV20-1; clone_size: few; cdr3_aa: CSARRAEGLDGYTF; cdr3_nt: TGCAGTGCCCGGCGGGCAGAAGGCCTTGATGGCTACACCTTC